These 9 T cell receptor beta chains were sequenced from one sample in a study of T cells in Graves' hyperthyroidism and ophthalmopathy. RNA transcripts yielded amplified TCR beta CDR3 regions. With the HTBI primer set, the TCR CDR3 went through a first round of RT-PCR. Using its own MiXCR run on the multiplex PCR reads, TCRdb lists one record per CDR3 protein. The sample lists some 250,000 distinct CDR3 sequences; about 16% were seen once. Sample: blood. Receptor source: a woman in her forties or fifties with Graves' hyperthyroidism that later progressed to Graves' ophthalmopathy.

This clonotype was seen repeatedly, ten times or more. The CDR3 is CASSLGHNTEAFF. The CDR3 DNA follows: TGTGCCAGCAGTTTAGGACACAACACTGAAGCTTTCTTT. The rearrangement joins TRBV12-3 or TRBV12-4 to TRBJ1-1; D is ambiguous. The CDR3 length is 13 residues. V shed 1 base and J shed 2 bases, with 5 bases lying between them.

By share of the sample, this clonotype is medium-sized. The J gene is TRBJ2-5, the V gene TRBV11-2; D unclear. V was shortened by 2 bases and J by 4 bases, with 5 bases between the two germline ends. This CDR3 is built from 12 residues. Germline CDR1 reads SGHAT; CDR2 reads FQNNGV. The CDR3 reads CASSLTGETQYF. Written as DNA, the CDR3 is TGTGCCAGCAGCTTAACGGGAGAGACCCAGTACTTC.

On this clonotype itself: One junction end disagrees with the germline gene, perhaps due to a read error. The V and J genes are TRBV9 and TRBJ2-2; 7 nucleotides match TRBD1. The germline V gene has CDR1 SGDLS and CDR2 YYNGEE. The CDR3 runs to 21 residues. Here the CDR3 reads CANSVEYFGDRNKRRTGELFF. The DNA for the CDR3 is TGTGCCAACAGCGTAGAGTATTTCGGGGACAGAAACAAACGACGCACCGGGGAGCTGTTTTTT.

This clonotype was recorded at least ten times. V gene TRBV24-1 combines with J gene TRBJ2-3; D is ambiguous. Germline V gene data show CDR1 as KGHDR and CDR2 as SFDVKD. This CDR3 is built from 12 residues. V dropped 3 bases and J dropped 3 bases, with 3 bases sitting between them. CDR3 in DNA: TGTGCCACCAGTGATCGTACAGATACGCAGTATTTT. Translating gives CATSDRTDTQYF.

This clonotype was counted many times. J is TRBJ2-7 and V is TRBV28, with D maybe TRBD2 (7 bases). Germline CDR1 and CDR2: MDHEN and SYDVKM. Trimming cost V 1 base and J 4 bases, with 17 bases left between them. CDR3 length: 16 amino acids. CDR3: CASSLSKRGRGYEQYF. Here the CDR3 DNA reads TGTGCCAGCAGTTTATCCAAACGGGGGCGGGGGTACGAGCAGTACTTC.

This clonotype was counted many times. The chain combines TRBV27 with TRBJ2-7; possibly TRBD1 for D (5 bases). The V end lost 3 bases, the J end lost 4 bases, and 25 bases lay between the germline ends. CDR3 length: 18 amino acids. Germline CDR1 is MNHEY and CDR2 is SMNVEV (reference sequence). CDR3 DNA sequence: TGTGCCAGCAGTTTTAGGGGTGGACCCAACCTGGCCCCTTACGAGCAGTACTTC. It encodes CASSFRGGPNLAPYEQYF.

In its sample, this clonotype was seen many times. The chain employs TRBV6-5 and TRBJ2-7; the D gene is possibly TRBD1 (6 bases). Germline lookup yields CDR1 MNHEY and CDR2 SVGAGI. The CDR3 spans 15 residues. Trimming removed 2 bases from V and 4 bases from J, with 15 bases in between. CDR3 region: CASSYEGTLTYEQYF. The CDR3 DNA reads TGTGCCAGCAGTTACGAGGGGACACTGACTTACGAGCAGTACTTC.

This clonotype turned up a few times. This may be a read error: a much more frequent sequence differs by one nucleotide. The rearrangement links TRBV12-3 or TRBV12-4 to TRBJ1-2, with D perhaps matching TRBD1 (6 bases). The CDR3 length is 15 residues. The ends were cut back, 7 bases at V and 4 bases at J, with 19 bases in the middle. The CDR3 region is CASIKNPGASYGYTF. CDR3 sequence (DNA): TGTGCCAGCATCAAGAACCCGGGGGCGAGCTATGGCTACACCTTC.

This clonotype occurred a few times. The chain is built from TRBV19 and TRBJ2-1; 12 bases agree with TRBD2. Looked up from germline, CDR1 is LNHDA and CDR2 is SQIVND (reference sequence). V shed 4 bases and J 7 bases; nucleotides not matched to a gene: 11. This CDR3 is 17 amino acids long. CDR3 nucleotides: TGTGCCAGTAGTAGGAGGCTAGCGGGAGGGCCGATTAATGAGCAGTTCTTC. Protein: CASSRRLAGGPINEQFF.